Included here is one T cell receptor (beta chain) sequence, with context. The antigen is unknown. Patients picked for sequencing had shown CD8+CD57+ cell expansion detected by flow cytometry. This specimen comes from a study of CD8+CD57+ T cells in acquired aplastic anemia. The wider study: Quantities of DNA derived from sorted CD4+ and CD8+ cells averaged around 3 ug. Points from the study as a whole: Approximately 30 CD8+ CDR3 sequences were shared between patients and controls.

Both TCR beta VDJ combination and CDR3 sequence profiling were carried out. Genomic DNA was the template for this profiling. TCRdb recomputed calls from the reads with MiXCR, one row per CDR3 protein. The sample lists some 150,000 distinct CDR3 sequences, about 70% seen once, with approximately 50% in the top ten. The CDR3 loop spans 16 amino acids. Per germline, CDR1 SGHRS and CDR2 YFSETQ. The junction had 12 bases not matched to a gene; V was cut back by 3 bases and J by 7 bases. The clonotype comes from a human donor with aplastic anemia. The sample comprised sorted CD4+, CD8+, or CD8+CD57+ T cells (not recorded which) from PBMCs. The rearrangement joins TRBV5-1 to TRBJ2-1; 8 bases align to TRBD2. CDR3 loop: CASSSGSGSRNNEQFF. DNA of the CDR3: TGCGCCAGCAGCTCTGGGAGCGGGAGTAGGAATAATGAGCAGTTCTTC.